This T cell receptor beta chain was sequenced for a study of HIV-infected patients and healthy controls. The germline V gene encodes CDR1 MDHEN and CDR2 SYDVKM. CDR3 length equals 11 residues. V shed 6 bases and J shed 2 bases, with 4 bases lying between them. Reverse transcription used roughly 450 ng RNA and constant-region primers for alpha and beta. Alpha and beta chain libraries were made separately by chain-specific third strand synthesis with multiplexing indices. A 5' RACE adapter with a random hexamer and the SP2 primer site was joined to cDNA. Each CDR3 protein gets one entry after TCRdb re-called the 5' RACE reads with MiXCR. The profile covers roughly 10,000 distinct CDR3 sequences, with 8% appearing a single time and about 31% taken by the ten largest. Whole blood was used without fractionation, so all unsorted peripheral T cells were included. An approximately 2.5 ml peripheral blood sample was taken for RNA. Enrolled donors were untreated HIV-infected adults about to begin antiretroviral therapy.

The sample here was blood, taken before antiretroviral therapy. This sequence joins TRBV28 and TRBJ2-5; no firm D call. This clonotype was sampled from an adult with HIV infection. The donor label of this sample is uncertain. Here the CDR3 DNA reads TGTGCCAGCAGGAAACAAGAGACCCAGTACTTC. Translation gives CASRKQETQYF.